Sequencing of this TCR beta chain was carried out in a study of shared clonotypes between healthy human individuals. Repertoires were generated with immunoSEQ multiplex PCR, while TCRdb's copy carries only in-frame clones and drops some. In the table there are some 2.1 million clones, about 94% of which are singletons. The ends were cut back, 1 base at V and 0 bases at J, with 9 bases in the middle. The CDR3 length is 15 residues. The germline gives CDR1 SGHTA, CDR2 FQGTGA. Naive CD8 cells were CD45RO-negative, positively selected for CCR7, excluding terminally differentiated effector memory CD45RA+ cells.

The chain recombines TRBV7-3 with TRBJ1-2; D is ambiguous. The clonotype comes from a man aged 18 to 30 in good health. Some clones in this sample may be carry-over from other donors' samples. Input material: naive CD8+ T cells from PBMCs. CDR3 in amino acids: CASSLMGGTNYGYTF. The CDR3, as DNA: TGTGCCAGCAGCTTAATGGGTGGGACTAACTATGGCTACACCTTC.